This T cell receptor beta chain was captured in a study of blood T cell repertoires in COVID-19. Per germline, CDR1 SEHNR and CDR2 FQNEAQ (reference sequence). The CDR3 spans 15 residues. V shed 5 bases and J 2 bases; nucleotides not matched to a gene: 4. Measured with immunoSEQ multiplex PCR; TCRdb has only the in-frame clones, and not every one. The table includes some 41,000 clones, nearly 90% detected once. The sequence was collected from a man aged 70-80 years with active COVID-19. This sequence joins TRBV7-9 and TRBJ2-3, with TRBD1 matching 10 bases. The sample comprised peripheral blood. In DNA, the CDR3 is TGTGCCAGCAGCCGACAGGGGGCCGCCACAGATACGCAGTATTTT. As protein: CASSRQGAATDTQYF.